This T cell receptor beta chain comes out of a study of T cell changes during pregnancy in multiple sclerosis. Trimming removed 2 bases at V and 4 bases at J, with 6 bases between. This CDR3 spans 13 amino acids. Germline loops: CDR1 KGHSH, CDR2 LQKENI. Data came from immunoSEQ multiplex PCR; TCRdb stores just in-frame clones and leaves some out. The data contain roughly 20,000 clones, around 93% of them singletons. The input for sequencing was CD4+ T cells from peripheral blood mononuclear cells, taken in the third trimester of pregnancy. This TCR came from a female donor with multiple sclerosis, enrolled in a pregnancy study. This chain links TRBV18 with TRBJ2-1; D unclear. The CDR3 sequence: CASSPGQYNEQFF. The CDR3 DNA reads TGTGCCAGCTCACCAGGGCAGTACAATGAGCAGTTCTTC.